Shown below are 13 T cell receptor beta chains from a single sample sequenced in a study of prognosis after radiotherapy for stage I lung cancer (dated by TCRdb to about 2021). Sequencing took place on an Illumina HiSeq 3000. The TCR beta CDR3 region was amplified from genomic DNA by two rounds of multiplex PCR. The first PCR round used primers specific to each TRBV and TRBJ gene, and the primer sequences were filed in Chinese patent CN105087789A. The public reads were run again by TCRdb, first through fastp at Q25 and then through MiXCR, and only productive beta chains were kept. Each record represents a unique CDR3 protein, reported with the most common genes and DNA among its rows. Counted in this sample were some 35,000 distinct CDR3 sequences; 30% to 35% of them appeared once. The ten most abundant clones make up roughly 15% of the sample. Sequencing used PBMCs, obtained before or after stereotactic body radiation therapy (not recorded which). The source of these receptors is a donor aged 50 or older with non-small cell lung cancer.

This clonotype has ten or more counts. V gene TRBV20-1 combines with J gene TRBJ2-5; D call uncertain. V was shortened by 5 bases and J by 7 bases, with 17 bases between the two germline ends. The CDR3 has 13 residues. The germline V gene encodes CDR1 DFQATT and CDR2 SNEGSKA (reference sequence). CDR3 loop: CSAPRVPEGTQYF. CDR3 in DNA: TGCAGTGCTCCCCGGGTCCCCGAAGGGACCCAGTACTTC.

Remarks on this clonotype: With only one base between it and a far larger clone, this is likely a read error. The chain has TRBV6-1 and TRBJ1-5, with D uncertain. CDR1 MNHNS and CDR2 SASEGT come from the germline V gene. The CDR3 runs 14 residues. The CDR3, as DNA: TGTGCCAGCAGTTCGGGTCAGCACAATCAGCCCCAGCGTTTT. This gives the protein CASSSGQHNQPQRF.

In this sample, this clonotype turned up many times. This chain uses TRBV5-1 with TRBJ2-3; TRBD1 matches 12 bases. V was pared by 0 bases and J by 5 bases, with 7 bases of the junction left unmatched. CDR3 size: 17 residues. The germline CDR1 and CDR2 sequences are SGHRS and YFSETQ. The CDR3 sequence: CASSLALGTGGGDTQYF. In nucleotides, the CDR3 is TGCGCCAGCAGCTTGGCCCTTGGGACAGGGGGCGGAGATACGCAGTATTTT.

The V call is TRBV28, the J call TRBJ1-5; possible D gene TRBD1, 6 bases. The CDR3 totals 14 residues. CDR1 is MDHEN and CDR2 is SYDVKM in the germline V gene. V lost 6 bases to trimming and J lost 3 bases, with 12 bases between them. CDR3 loop: CASRGGGTNQPQHF. The CDR3 DNA reads TGTGCCAGCAGGGGAGGGGGAACCAATCAGCCCCAGCATTTT.

A few counts support this clonotype. This may come from a read error, since a much larger clone is one base off. The chain carries TRBV20-1 and TRBJ2-7; 7 positions agree with TRBD2. V was clipped by 3 bases and J by 3 bases; unmatched bases: 20. The CDR3 is 18 residues long. Germline-derived CDR1 and CDR2 are DFQATT and SNEGSKA (reference sequence). The DNA for the CDR3 is TGCAGTGCTAGCACATTGAGCGGGGTGGACTTCTCCAACTACGAGCAGTACTTC. Its translation is CSASTLSGVDFSNYEQYF.

The table lists this clonotype with many counts. The gene calls are TRBV19 and TRBJ1-2; D is undetermined. Trimming shortened V by 4 bases and J by 6 bases, and 15 bases separated the two germline ends. The CDR3 is 14 residues long. Germline loops: CDR1 LNHDA, CDR2 SQIVND (reference sequence). The CDR3 is CASSTAPRHDGYTF. CDR3 DNA sequence: TGTGCCAGTAGTACAGCACCCCGTCACGATGGCTACACCTTC.

Many counts were recorded for this clonotype. J is TRBJ1-1 and V is TRBV12-3 or TRBV12-4; the D is unclear. The V end lost 6 bases, the J end lost 0 bases, and 8 bases lay between the germline ends. The CDR3 has 13 residues. In nucleotides, the CDR3 is TGTGCCAGCAGCCGACGGCTGAACACTGAAGCTTTCTTT. It encodes CASSRRLNTEAFF.

This clonotype was seen ten or more times. The rearrangement joins TRBV7-9 to TRBJ2-1; 8 bases map to TRBD1. Trimming cost V 6 bases and J 6 bases; bases outside gene matches: 1. The CDR3 is 12 amino acids. Per germline, CDR1 SEHNR and CDR2 FQNEAQ (reference sequence). As DNA, the CDR3 is TGTGCCAGCAGTACAGGGGGCAATGAGCAGTTCTTC. It codes for CASSTGGNEQFF.

Concerning this clonotype itself: Germline and junction disagree at one end, which may indicate a read error. V usage is TRBV12-3 or TRBV12-4 and J usage is TRBJ1-5; no clear D. CDR3 size: 15 residues. The CDR3 DNA is TGTGCCAGCAGCGCTAGCCGGGTAGGTGAACAGCCCAAGCATTTT. The encoded protein is CASSASRVGEQPKHF.

Ten or more counts support this clonotype. This chain links TRBV6-5 with TRBJ2-5, with 8 bases fitting TRBD1. V lost 0 bases to trimming and J lost 5 bases; unmatched junction nucleotides: 8. CDR3 length: 16 amino acids. Per germline, CDR1 MNHEY and CDR2 SVGAGI. DNA for the CDR3: TGTGCCAGCAGTTACTCCCCGGACAGGGTGTGGGAGACCCAGTACTTC. This gives the protein CASSYSPDRVWETQYF.

Ten or more counts support this clonotype. This chain links TRBV27 with TRBJ2-3; 9 positions agree with TRBD1. Germline values: CDR1 MNHEY, CDR2 SMNVEV (reference sequence). The CDR3 covers 16 residues. V lost 5 bases and J lost 2; bases outside the gene matches: 8. For the CDR3, the DNA is TGTGCCAGCAGTCTGGGACAGGGTCTTGACACAGATACGCAGTATTTT. Translated: CASSLGQGLDTDTQYF.

This clonotype was seen many times. The chain uses TRBV19 and TRBJ2-3; the D gene is possibly TRBD1 (6 bases). Germline V gene data show CDR1 as LNHDA and CDR2 as SQIVND (reference sequence). Trimming took off 3 bases at V and 0 bases at J, with 10 bases between the two ends. CDR3 length: 15 residues. Here the CDR3 DNA reads TGTGCCAGTAGTATTAACAGGGAAAGCACAGATACGCAGTATTTT. Its translation is CASSINRESTDTQYF.

This clonotype was counted ten times or more. The DNA of the CDR3 is TGCGCCAGCAGCTTGGGGACGGGACCTTCGGAGACCCAGTACTTC. It codes for CASSLGTGPSETQYF. The rearrangement joins TRBV5-1 to TRBJ2-5; D might be TRBD1 or TRBD2, each matching 5 bases. This CDR3 has 15 amino acids. V was cut by 0 bases and J by 5 bases, with 14 bases left in between. Germline-derived CDR1 and CDR2 are SGHRS and YFSETQ. The full variable domain, its missing parts supplied by reference TRBV5-1 and TRBJ2-5, is KAGVTQTPRYLIKTRGQQVTLSCSPISGHRSVSWYQQTPGQGLQFLFEYFSETQRNKGNFPGRFSGRQFSNSRSEMNVSTLELGDSALYLCASSLGTGPSETQYFGPGTRLLVL.